This passage covers 29 T cell receptor beta chains from one sample sequenced in a study of blood T cell repertoires in COVID-19. Assay used: immunoSEQ multiplex PCR; TCRdb lists only in-frame clones, some missing. In the table there are fewer than 250,000 clones, about four fifths of which are singletons. The source material was peripheral blood. These receptors were collected from a man aged 45-65 years with acute or convalescent COVID-19.

The chain uses TRBV6-6 and TRBJ1-5; no reliable D call. From germline, CDR1 is MNHNY and CDR2 SVGAGI (reference sequence). Deletions cut 2 bases from V and 0 bases from J, with 11 bases between. The CDR3 length is 16 residues. As DNA, the CDR3 is TGTGCCAGCAGTTACGGAGCGGATCATAGCAATCAGCCCCAGCATTTT. Its protein is CASSYGADHSNQPQHF.

V usage is TRBV19 and J usage is TRBJ2-1; TRBD2 aligns across 11 bases. Germline CDR1 reads LNHDA; CDR2 reads SQIVND (reference sequence). V was clipped by 4 bases and J by 4 bases; unmatched bases: 6. The CDR3 covers 16 residues. In DNA form, the CDR3 reads TGTGCCAGTAGTACACCTGGACTAGCGGGTTACAATGAGCAGTTCTTC. Translating gives CASSTPGLAGYNEQFF.

The gene calls are TRBV9 and TRBJ2-1, with 10 nucleotides matching TRBD2. The length of the CDR3 is 16 residues. Unmatched junction bases numbered 6, after V lost 0 bases and J lost 6 bases. The germline gives CDR1 SGDLS, CDR2 YYNGEE. The CDR3 is CASSVGLAGVLNEQFF. The CDR3 DNA is TGTGCCAGCAGCGTAGGTCTAGCGGGGGTGCTCAATGAGCAGTTCTTC.

The rearrangement joins TRBV5-8 to TRBJ2-3, with TRBD2 matching 10 bases. The CDR3 sequence is 17 residues long. In germline, CDR1 is SGHTS, CDR2 YDEGEE. The V gene end was trimmed by 3 bases and the J gene end by 2 bases; junction bases not matched to a gene: 9. CDR3 bases: TGTGCCAGCAGCTCATGGGCTAGCGGGGGCGTCACAGATACGCAGTATTTT. Amino acids: CASSSWASGGVTDTQYF.

The chain uses TRBV27 and TRBJ1-6, with a possible D match to TRBD1 (5 bases). CDR1 is MNHEY, CDR2 SMNVEV, per germline (reference sequence). This CDR3 region has 16 residues. V was pared by 0 bases and J by 5 bases, with 11 bases between. In DNA form, the CDR3 reads TGTGCCAGCAGTTTATCGAACGGGGGTCATAATTCACCCCTCCACTTT. Its protein is CASSLSNGGHNSPLHF.

The chain is built from TRBV7-9 and TRBJ2-5; perhaps TRBD2 as D (6 bases). The CDR3 has 15 amino acids. Germline CDR1 SEHNR, CDR2 FQNEAQ (reference sequence). V was clipped by 5 bases and J by 5 bases, with 18 bases between them. The CDR3 DNA is TGTGCCAGCAGCGGGGGAGCGGGCCTGTGGGAGACCCAGTACTTC. Its translation is CASSGGAGLWETQYF.

The CDR3 reads CASSSTGQGVSGANVLTF. For the CDR3, the DNA is TGTGCCAGCAGTTCGACCGGACAGGGCGTCTCTGGGGCCAACGTCCTGACTTTC. The chain couples TRBV27 to TRBJ2-6; 8 bases line up with TRBD1. CDR3 length: 18 amino acids. Germline CDR1 and CDR2: MNHEY and SMNVEV (reference sequence). Trimming removed 4 bases from V and 0 bases from J; junction bases left unmatched: 8.

This chain uses TRBV11-2 with TRBJ2-3; maybe TRBD2 (5 bases). The V end lost 5 bases, the J end lost 3 bases, and 18 bases lay between the germline ends. Germline CDR1 reads SGHAT; CDR2 reads FQNNGV. CDR3 length: 16 residues. For the CDR3, the DNA is TGTGCCAGCAGCCCCTCCCGGGGATTCTTTACAGATACGCAGTATTTT. Residues: CASSPSRGFFTDTQYF.

The genes are TRBV24-1 and TRBJ2-5; a weak D match, TRBD2 (6 bases). The length of the CDR3 is 16 residues. Deletions cut 6 bases from V and 3 bases from J, with 19 bases between. Germline-derived CDR1 and CDR2 are KGHDR and SFDVKD. CDR3 in DNA: TGTGCCACCAGTCAGGCGGGCGGGACCCTTAAAGAGACCCAGTACTTC. Protein: CATSQAGGTLKETQYF.

V is TRBV6-6 and J is TRBJ1-5; TRBD1 matches at 7 bases. In germline, CDR1 is MNHNY, CDR2 SVGAGI (reference sequence). V shed 8 bases, J shed 4 bases, and the junction held 5 bases outside the gene matches. This CDR3 region has 13 residues. The CDR3 DNA is TGTGCCAGCGCCGGGACAGCTAATCAGCCCCAGCATTTT. Encoded protein: CASAGTANQPQHF.

This chain joins TRBV29-1 and TRBJ2-7; unclear D gene. V was cut by 4 bases and J by 2 bases, with 12 bases left in between. The V gene's germline CDR1 is SQVTM and CDR2 ANQGSEA. CDR3 size: 13 residues. CDR3 in amino acids: CSVVKLPPYEQYF. The DNA of the CDR3 is TGCAGCGTTGTTAAGCTACCTCCCTACGAGCAGTACTTC.

CDR3 in DNA: TGTGCCAGCAGTTTAACAGGGGGCGATTCACCCCTCCACTTT. Translating it yields CASSLTGGDSPLHF. The rearrangement joins TRBV5-5 to TRBJ1-6; 9 bases are a match to TRBD1. The V gene end was trimmed by 5 bases and the J gene end by 8 bases; junction bases not matched to a gene: 5. The length of the CDR3 is 14 residues. Germline V lookup: CDR1 SGHKS, CDR2 YYEKEE (reference sequence). The whole variable domain, remainder taken from reference TRBV5-5 and TRBJ1-6, is DAGVTQSPTHLIKTRGQQVTLRCSPISGHKSVSWYQQVLGQGPQFIFQYYEKEERGRGNFPDRFSARQFPNYSSELNVNALLLGDSALYLCASSLTGGDSPLHFGNGTRLTVT.

The rearrangement uses TRBV3-1 (or the pseudogene TRBV3-2) and TRBJ1-1; perhaps TRBD1 as D (5 bases). V dropped 1 base and J dropped 3 bases, with 12 bases sitting between them. Germline CDR1 reads LGHDT; CDR2 reads YNNKEL (reference sequence). There are 15 residues in the CDR3. The CDR3 here is CASSQGIGGDTEAFF. CDR3 bases: TGTGCCAGCAGCCAAGGTATTGGAGGGGACACTGAAGCTTTCTTT.

This chain links TRBV21-1 with TRBJ2-7; TRBD1 was called by the table and not checked on the DNA. TRBV21-1 is shown as a pseudogene. The CDR3 runs to 13 residues. CDR3 sequence reads: CASSWDRGYEQYF. CDR3 nucleotides: TGTGCCAGCAGCTGGGACAGGGGGTACGAGCAGTACTTC.

In its sample, this clone was seen a few times. The chain is built from TRBV19 and TRBJ2-5; 9 positions match TRBD1. CDR3 length: 16 residues. Germline loops: CDR1 LNHDA, CDR2 SQIVND (reference sequence). J lost 4 bases, V lost 5 bases, and 11 bases had no gene match. As DNA, the CDR3 is TGTGCCAGTAGTCCTCCCAGACAGGGGGTCGGAGAGACCCAGTACTTC. This codes for CASSPPRQGVGETQYF. Looking up the rest from reference TRBV19 and TRBJ2-5 gives the full variable domain: DGGITQSPKYLFRKEGQNVTLSCEQNLNHDAMYWYRQDPGQGLRLIYYSQIVNDFQKGDIAEGYSVSREKKESFPLTVTSAQKNPTAFYLCASSPPRQGVGETQYFGPGTRLLVL.

V and J are TRBV11-2 and TRBJ2-1; 7 bases are a match to TRBD2. CDR3 length: 14 residues. The junction had 9 bases not matched to a gene; V was cut back by 3 bases and J by 10 bases. Germline lookup yields CDR1 SGHAT and CDR2 FQNNGV. As DNA, the CDR3 is TGTGCCAGCAGCTTTGAGGCGGGGGAGGGGGAGCAGTTCTTC. Translated, it gives CASSFEAGEGEQFF.

This clone was recorded only once. The rearrangement joins TRBV5-1 to TRBJ2-3; 10 bases match TRBD1. Germline CDR1 reads SGHRS; CDR2 reads YFSETQ. The junction had 7 bases not matched to a gene; V was cut back by 1 base and J by 5 bases. The CDR3 totals 16 residues. This CDR3 reads CASSLTTGGGGDTQYF. In DNA, the CDR3 is TGCGCCAGCAGCTTGACGACAGGGGGCGGTGGAGATACGCAGTATTTT.

The chain employs TRBV3-1 (or the pseudogene TRBV3-2) and TRBJ1-1, with D possibly TRBD1 on 6 matching bases. This CDR3 is 15 amino acids long. V lost 0 bases and J 3 bases, leaving 11 bases between the germline ends. Germline CDR1 LGHDT, CDR2 YNNKEL (reference sequence). The CDR3 bases are TGTGCCAGCAGCCAAGATCCAGGGGCCTACACTGAAGCTTTCTTT. Its protein product is CASSQDPGAYTEAFF.

V is TRBV3-1 (or the pseudogene TRBV3-2) and J is TRBJ1-2; TRBD1 is a possible D gene (6 bases). V lost 2 bases and J 3 bases, leaving 16 bases between the germline ends. Per the germline V gene, CDR1 is LGHDT and CDR2 is YNNKEL (reference sequence). This CDR3 spans 16 amino acids. Here the CDR3 DNA reads TGTGCCAGCAGCCAAAGGGGGTGGGTGGGGGACTATGGCTACACCTTC. This translates into CASSQRGWVGDYGYTF.

This sequence joins TRBV7-3 and TRBJ2-2; 15 nucleotides agree with TRBD2. Germline values: CDR1 SGHTA, CDR2 FQGTGA. The junction had 7 bases not matched to a gene; V was cut back by 5 bases and J by 0 bases. The CDR3 is made up of 19 amino acids. The CDR3 region is CASSPLRTSGGANTGELFF. CDR3 nucleotides: TGTGCCAGCAGCCCACTCCGGACTAGCGGGGGGGCGAACACCGGGGAGCTGTTTTTT.

The rearrangement links TRBV5-1 to TRBJ2-1; 13 bases align to TRBD2. The V gene end was trimmed by 4 bases and the J gene end by 8 bases; junction bases not matched to a gene: 9. The CDR3 spans 16 residues. Per germline, CDR1 SGHRS and CDR2 YFSETQ. In DNA form, the CDR3 reads TGCGCCAGCAGCCGGCGACTAGCGGGAGGAGGTGATGAGCAGTTCTTC. Protein sequence: CASSRRLAGGGDEQFF.

This clone was seen more than once but under ten times. The chain uses TRBV2 and TRBJ2-7, with a tentative D call TRBD2 (6 bases). Germline-derived CDR1 and CDR2 are SNHLY and FYNNEI. Trimming took 0 bases from V and 3 from J, leaving 15 bases between them. The CDR3 contains 16 residues. CDR3 nucleotide sequence: TGTGCCAGCAGTGAAGCGGTAGGGCGGGACCTCTACGAGCAGTACTTC. This gives the protein CASSEAVGRDLYEQYF. The entire variable domain, with the rest obtained from reference TRBV2 and TRBJ2-7, is as follows: EPEVTQTPSHQVTQMGQEVILRCVPISNHLYFYWYRQILGQKVEFLVSFYNNEISEKSEIFDDQFSVERPDGSNFTLKIRSTKLEDSAMYFCASSEAVGRDLYEQYFGPGTRLTVT.

The V gene is TRBV18, the J gene TRBJ1-1; possibly TRBD1 for D (6 bases). The CDR3 is 16 amino acids. Germline CDR1 KGHSH, CDR2 LQKENI. V lost 3 bases to trimming and J lost 0 bases, with 14 bases between them. CDR3 sequence (DNA): TGTGCCAGCTCACCGGGGACACTTGCAATGAACACTGAAGCTTTCTTT. Translation: CASSPGTLAMNTEAFF.

The rearrangement links TRBV2 to TRBJ1-5, with a possible D match to TRBD1 (5 bases). Germline V gives CDR1 SNHLY, CDR2 FYNNEI. The V end lost 4 bases, the J end lost 6 bases, and 13 bases lay between the germline ends. This CDR3 comprises 14 residues. The CDR3 nucleotides are TGTGCCAGCAGTGTTCCGGGGGGTATTCAGCCCCAGCATTTT. Its translation: CASSVPGGIQPQHF.

V usage is TRBV11-3 and J usage is TRBJ2-3; D not resolved. The CDR3 sequence is 17 residues long. Germline V lookup: CDR1 SGHNT, CDR2 YENEEA. V lost 0 bases, J lost 2 bases, and 15 bases lay in between. CDR3 protein: CASSLDLRTALTDTQYF. In nucleotides, the CDR3 is TGTGCCAGCAGCTTAGATCTACGCACAGCTCTCACAGATACGCAGTATTTT.

This chain uses TRBV6-1 with TRBJ2-5; D might be TRBD2 (6 bases). V lost 1 base to trimming and J lost 4 bases, with 16 bases between them. The CDR3 totals 16 residues. Per germline, CDR1 MNHNS and CDR2 SASEGT. The CDR3 region has the DNA TGTGCCAGCAGTGAAGTAACGTCCTTGGGGGGAGAGACCCAGTACTTC. Residues: CASSEVTSLGGETQYF.

The chain joins TRBV11-2 to TRBJ2-1, with 9 bases fitting TRBD2. Germline V gene lookup returns CDR1 SGHAT and CDR2 FQNNGV. This CDR3 has 15 amino acids. Trimming cost V 5 bases and J 4 bases; bases outside gene matches: 6. The CDR3 sequence: CASSRSGSAYNEQFF. CDR3 DNA sequence: TGTGCCAGCAGCCGTAGCGGGAGTGCTTACAATGAGCAGTTCTTC.

In this sample, this clone turned up once. The chain uses TRBV4-1 and TRBJ2-1, with TRBD2 matching over 11 bases. The CDR3 totals 20 residues. In germline, CDR1 is MGHRA, CDR2 YSYEKL. Trimming cost V 2 bases and J 0 bases; bases outside gene matches: 12. As DNA, the CDR3 is TGCGCCAGCAGCCAAAGGGGTGGACTAGCGGGCCTGAGCTCCTACAATGAGCAGTTCTTC. This gives the protein CASSQRGGLAGLSSYNEQFF.

A remark on this clone: The same CDR3 arises from other DNA sequences in this sample as well. The V gene is TRBV11-2, the J gene TRBJ2-5; D is possibly TRBD2 (7 bases). This CDR3 spans 15 amino acids. Germline CDR1 is SGHAT and CDR2 is FQNNGV. The V end lost 2 bases, the J end lost 3 bases, and 13 bases lay between the germline ends. DNA of the CDR3: TGTGCCAGCAGCTTATTGCGGGGGCCTGAAGAGACCCAGTACTTC. This translates into CASSLLRGPEETQYF.